Given below is one T cell receptor (beta chain) in context. The clone's antigen remains unknown. This sample is part of a study of CXCR3-negative and CXCR3-positive naive CD8 T cells (dated by TCRdb to between 2018 and 2020). Background on the whole study: In total, about 135 million TRB reads were obtained, or roughly 1.5 +/- 0.3 million reads per library. TRBV-TRBJ cluster analysis included naive subsets from a handful of donors and memory cells from 3 donors. The diversity and physicochemical repertoire analyses included ten to eleven donors pooled from two independent experiments. What the study reported, not specific to this receptor: Compared with CXCR3-negative naive cells, CXCR3-positive naive cells had TRB CDR3s with higher hydrophobicity (lower Kidera factor 4), lower energy, and higher strength and volume indices. CXCR3 expression partially decreased after cryopreservation, so most assays used freshly isolated PBMCs. TRBV-TRBJ usage was similar between naive CXCR3-negative and CXCR3-positive cells from the same donor, while memory cells showed distinct patterns. Repertoire diversity was comparably high in both naive subsets but much lower in memory CD8+ T cells. Surface CD5, linked to self-reactivity in mice, was comparable between naive subsets; TCR interaction strength was therefore also inferred from TRB CDR3 physicochemical properties.

Each CD8+ T cell subset was flow-sorted in triplicate, with roughly 310,000 cells per subset placed directly into RLT lysis buffer. Naive CD8+ T cells were defined stringently as CD45RO-CCR7+CD27+CD95- to exclude memory contaminants. Peripheral blood mononuclear cells were isolated from buffy coats by standard density gradient centrifugation. Naive CXCR3-negative and CXCR3-positive CD8+ T cells were flow-sorted using a FACSAria III. Total RNA was extracted from sorted cells using an RNeasy Mini Kit. From cysteine to phenylalanine, the CDR3 is 16 amino acids long. A DNA sequence was not provided. CDR1 and CDR2, looked up from the germline V gene, are SGDLS and YYNGEE. Sequenced on a NextSeq 550. The Human TCR Profiling Kit (MiLaboratory) was used to make UMI-labeled 5' RACE TRB cDNA libraries. The full amount of extracted RNA was used for cDNA synthesis, and the full amount of resulting cDNA was used for PCR amplification. Libraries were prepared in parallel with an identical number of PCR cycles. The authors' pipeline ran thus. About 53,000 +/- 9,400 unique UMI-labeled TRB cDNA molecules per library were extracted with MIGEC and MiXCR, with at least two reads per UMI required. On average, roughly 40,000 +/- 10,000 functional in-frame TRB CDR3 nucleotide clonotypes lacking stop codons were found per library. After each sample was downsampled to 5000 UMI-labeled TRB molecules, VDJtools was used to calculate diversity metrics such as normalized Shannon-Wiener and Chao1. For the central five CDR3 residues, VDJtools calculated physicochemical properties weighted by clonotype size, namely interaction energy, strength, volume and Kidera factor 4. TCRdb reprocessed the reads, reporting each CDR3 protein sequence once and no DNA. The V and J calls, along with clone size, are taken from TCRdb and not from the paper's own processing. This sample's table has entries for some 100,000 distinct CDR3 sequences. The ten largest clones represent less than 0.4% of the sample.

The receptor chain draws on TRBV9 and TRBJ2-2; TCRdb outputs TRBD1, but without DNA this stays unchecked. This sequence originates from a human donor in good health. Some clones in this sample may be carry-over from other donors' samples. Specimen: naive CXCR3+ CD8+ T cells from blood. The label giving this sample's cell subset or site can be read as: CD45RO-CCR7+CD27+CD95- naive CD8+ T cells expressing CXCR3 (TNR3+). The CDR3 protein is CASSAMGQTNTGELFF. Beyond the CDR3, the reference TRBV9 and TRBJ2-2 genes provide the residues; the full variable domain reads: DSGVTQTPKHLITATGQRVTLRCSPRSGDLSVYWYQQSLDQGLQFLIQYYNGEERAKGNILERFSAQQFPDLHSELNLSSLELGDSALYFCASSAMGQTNTGELFFGEGSRLTVL.